This TCR beta chain is from a study of control samples from healthy donors and cancer patients. Only in-frame clones appear in the TCRdb table, and some are missing; sequencing was by immunoSEQ multiplex PCR. The repertoire includes about 130,000 clones, approximately 89% of them detected once, and roughly 9.4% sits in the top ten. The CDR3 totals 14 residues. Germline CDR1 and CDR2: SEHNR and FQNEAQ (reference sequence). Losses at the gene ends were 3 bases for V and 5 bases for J; bases not matched to a gene: 6. The sequence was obtained from a young man in good health. Sequencing was carried out using blood. The V gene is TRBV7-9, the J gene TRBJ1-1, with 7 bases that match TRBD1. CDR3 nucleotides: TGTGCCAGCAGCTTCGAGGGGGCGAGGACTGAAGCTTTCTTT. Translation gives CASSFEGARTEAFF.